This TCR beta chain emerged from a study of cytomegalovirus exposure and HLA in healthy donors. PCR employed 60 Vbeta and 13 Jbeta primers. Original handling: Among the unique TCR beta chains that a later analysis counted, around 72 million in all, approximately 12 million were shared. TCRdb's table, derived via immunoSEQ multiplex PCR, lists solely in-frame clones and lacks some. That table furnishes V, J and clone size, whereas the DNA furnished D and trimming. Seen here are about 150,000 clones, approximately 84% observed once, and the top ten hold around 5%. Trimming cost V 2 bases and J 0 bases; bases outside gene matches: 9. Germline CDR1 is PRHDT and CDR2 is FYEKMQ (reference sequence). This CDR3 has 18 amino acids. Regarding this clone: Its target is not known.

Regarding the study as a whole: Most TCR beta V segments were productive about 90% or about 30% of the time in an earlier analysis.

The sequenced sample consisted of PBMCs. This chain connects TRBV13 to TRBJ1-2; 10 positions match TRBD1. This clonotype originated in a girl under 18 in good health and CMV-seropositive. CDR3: CASSLRGTGEYSNYGYTF. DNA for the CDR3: TGTGCCAGCAGCTTACGTGGGACAGGGGAATACTCTAACTATGGCTACACCTTC. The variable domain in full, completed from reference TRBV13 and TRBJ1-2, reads AAGVIQSPRHLIKEKRETATLKCYPIPRHDTVYWYQQGPGQDPQFLISFYEKMQSDKGSIPDRFSAQQFSDYHSELNMSSLELGDSALYFCASSLRGTGEYSNYGYTFGSGTRLTVV.